This TCR beta chain was observed in a study of blood T cell repertoires in COVID-19. On the study more broadly: COVID-19 samples from acute and convalescent phases originated in the United States, Italy and Spain.

Source study methods: Amplified reference gene primers provided the basis for estimating nucleated cell counts. Profiling relied on immunoSEQ multiplex PCR, and the TCRdb table lists in-frame clones only, not all of them. V and J calls and clone size follow that table, whereas D and trimming were derived from the DNA. The sample includes some 160,000 clones, roughly 83% of them seen just once. The CDR3 runs to 14 residues. Germline assignment: CDR1 DFQATT and CDR2 SNEGSKA (reference sequence). Trimming removed 3 bases from V and 0 bases from J, with 6 bases in between. The chain joins TRBV20-1 to TRBJ2-6; D gene uncertain. Sequencing was done on a sample of peripheral blood. The origin of this receptor is a human donor in a cohort sampled during active COVID-19. DNA for the CDR3: TGCAGTGCTAGTGGAGTCTCTGGGGCCAACGTCCTGACTTTC. This translates into CSASGVSGANVLTF.